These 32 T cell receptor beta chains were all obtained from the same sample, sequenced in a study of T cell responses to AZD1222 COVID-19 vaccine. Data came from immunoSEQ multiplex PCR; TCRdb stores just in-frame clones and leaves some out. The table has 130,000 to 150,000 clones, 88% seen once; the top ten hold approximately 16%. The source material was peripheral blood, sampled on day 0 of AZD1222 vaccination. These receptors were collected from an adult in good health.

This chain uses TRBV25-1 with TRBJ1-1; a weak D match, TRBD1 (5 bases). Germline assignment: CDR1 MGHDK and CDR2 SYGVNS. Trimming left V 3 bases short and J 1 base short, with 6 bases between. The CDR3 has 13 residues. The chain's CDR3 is CASSDGGNTEAFF. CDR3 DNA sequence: TGTGCCAGCAGTGACGGGGGGAACACTGAAGCTTTCTTT.

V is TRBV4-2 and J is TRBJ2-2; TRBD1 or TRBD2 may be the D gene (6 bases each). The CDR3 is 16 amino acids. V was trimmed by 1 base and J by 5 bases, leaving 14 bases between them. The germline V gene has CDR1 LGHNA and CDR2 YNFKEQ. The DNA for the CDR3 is TGTGCCAGCAGCCAAGGGTTGGAGGGGGGTACCGGGGAGCTGTTTTTT. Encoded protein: CASSQGLEGGTGELFF.

In DNA, the CDR3 is TGCAGCGTTGGAAGCGGGGGGGCAGTTTTCGGAAATGAGCAGTTCTTC. Amino acid sequence: CSVGSGGAVFGNEQFF. The chain recombines TRBV29-1 with TRBJ2-1; 10 bases agree with TRBD2. Germline trimming cut 4 bases from V and 7 bases from J; bases unmatched to any gene: 13. The CDR3 extends over 16 amino acids. Germline CDR1 SQVTM, CDR2 ANQGSEA.

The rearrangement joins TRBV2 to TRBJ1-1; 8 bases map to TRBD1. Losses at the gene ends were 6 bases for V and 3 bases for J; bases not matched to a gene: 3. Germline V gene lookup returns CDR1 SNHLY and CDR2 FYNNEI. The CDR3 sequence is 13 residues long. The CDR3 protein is CASSVDRDTEAFF. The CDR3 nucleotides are TGTGCCAGCAGCGTGGACAGGGACACTGAAGCTTTCTTT.

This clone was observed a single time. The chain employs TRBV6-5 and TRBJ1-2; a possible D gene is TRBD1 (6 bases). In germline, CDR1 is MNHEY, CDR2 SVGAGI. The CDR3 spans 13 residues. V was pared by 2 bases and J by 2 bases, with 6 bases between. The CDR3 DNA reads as TGTGCCAGCAGTTACCAGGGGAACTATGGCTACACCTTC. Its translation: CASSYQGNYGYTF.

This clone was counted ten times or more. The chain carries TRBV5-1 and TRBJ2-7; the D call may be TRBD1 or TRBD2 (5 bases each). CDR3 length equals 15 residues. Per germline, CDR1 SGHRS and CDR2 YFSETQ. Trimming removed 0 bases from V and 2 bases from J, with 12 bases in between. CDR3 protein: CASSLDPGPAYEQYF. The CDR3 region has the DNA TGCGCCAGCAGCTTGGACCCGGGACCAGCCTACGAGCAGTACTTC.

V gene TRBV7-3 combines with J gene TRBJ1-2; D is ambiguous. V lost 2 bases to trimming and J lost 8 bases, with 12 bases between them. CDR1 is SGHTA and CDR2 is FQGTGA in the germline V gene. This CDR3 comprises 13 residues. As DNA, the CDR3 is TGTGCCAGCAGCTTATTGGCGGCGAGCGGCTACACCTTC. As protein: CASSLLAASGYTF.

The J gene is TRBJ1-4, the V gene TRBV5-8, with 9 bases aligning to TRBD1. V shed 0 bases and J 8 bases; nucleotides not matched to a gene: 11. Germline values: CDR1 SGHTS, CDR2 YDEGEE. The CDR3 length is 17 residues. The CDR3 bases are TGTGCCAGCAGCTTGGCCCCACACACAGGGGGCGGCGAAAAACTGTTTTTT. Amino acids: CASSLAPHTGGGEKLFF.

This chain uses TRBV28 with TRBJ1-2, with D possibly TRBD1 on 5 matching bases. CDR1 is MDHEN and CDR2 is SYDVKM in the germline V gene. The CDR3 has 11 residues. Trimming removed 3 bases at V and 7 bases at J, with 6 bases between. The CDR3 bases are TGTGCCAGCAGTTTTAGGGGTGGCTACACCTTC. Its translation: CASSFRGGYTF.

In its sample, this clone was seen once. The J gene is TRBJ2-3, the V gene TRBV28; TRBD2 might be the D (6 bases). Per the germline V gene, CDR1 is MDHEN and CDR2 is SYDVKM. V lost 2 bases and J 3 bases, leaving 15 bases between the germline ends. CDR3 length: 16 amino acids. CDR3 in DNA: TGTGCCAGCAGTTTAGAGGGGCTGGAGGGGACAGATACGCAGTATTTT. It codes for CASSLEGLEGTDTQYF.

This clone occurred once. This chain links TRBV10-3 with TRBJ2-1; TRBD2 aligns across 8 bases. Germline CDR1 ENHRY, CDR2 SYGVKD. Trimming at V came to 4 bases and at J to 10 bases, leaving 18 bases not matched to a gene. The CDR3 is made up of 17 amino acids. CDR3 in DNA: TGTGCCATCAGTGCCTCCGCCCCGGGACTAGGAGGAGGCGAGCAGTTCTTC. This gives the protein CAISASAPGLGGGEQFF.

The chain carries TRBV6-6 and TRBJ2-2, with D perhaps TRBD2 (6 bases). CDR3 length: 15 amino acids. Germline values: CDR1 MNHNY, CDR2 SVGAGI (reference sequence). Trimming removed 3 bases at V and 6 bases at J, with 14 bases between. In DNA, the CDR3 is TGTGCCAGCAGTTATACGGACTCGGGGGCCGGGGAGCTGTTTTTT. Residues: CASSYTDSGAGELFF.

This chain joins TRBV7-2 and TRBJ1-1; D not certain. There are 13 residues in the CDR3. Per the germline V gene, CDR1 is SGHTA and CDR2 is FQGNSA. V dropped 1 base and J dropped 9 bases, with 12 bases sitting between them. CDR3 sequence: CASSLGAGAQAFF. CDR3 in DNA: TGTGCCAGCAGCTTAGGAGCGGGAGCTCAAGCTTTCTTT.

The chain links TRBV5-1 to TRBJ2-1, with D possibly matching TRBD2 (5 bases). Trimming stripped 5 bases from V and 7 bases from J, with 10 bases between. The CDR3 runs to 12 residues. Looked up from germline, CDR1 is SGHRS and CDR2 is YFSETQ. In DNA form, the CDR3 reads TGCGCCAGCAGGACCGGGGTAAATGAGCAGTTCTTC. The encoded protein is CASRTGVNEQFF.

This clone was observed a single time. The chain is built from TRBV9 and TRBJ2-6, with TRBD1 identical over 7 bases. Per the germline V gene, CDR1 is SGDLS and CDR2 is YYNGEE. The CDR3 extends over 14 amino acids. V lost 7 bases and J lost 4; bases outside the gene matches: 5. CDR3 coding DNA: TGTGCCAGCCGACAGGGTTACGGGGCCAACGTCCTGACTTTC. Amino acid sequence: CASRQGYGANVLTF.

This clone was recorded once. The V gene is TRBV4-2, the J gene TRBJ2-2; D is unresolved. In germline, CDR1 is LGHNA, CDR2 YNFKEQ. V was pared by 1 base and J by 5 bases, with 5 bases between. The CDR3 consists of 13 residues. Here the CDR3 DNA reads TGTGCCAGCAGCCAAGGGCAGACCGGGGAGCTGTTTTTT. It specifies CASSQGQTGELFF.

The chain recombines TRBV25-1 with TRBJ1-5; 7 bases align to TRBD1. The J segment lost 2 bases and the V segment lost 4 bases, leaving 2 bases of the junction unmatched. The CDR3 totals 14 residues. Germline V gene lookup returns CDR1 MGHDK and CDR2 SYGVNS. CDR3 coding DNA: TGTGCCAGCAGTGGAACAGGGGGCAATCAGCCCCAGCATTTT. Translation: CASSGTGGNQPQHF.

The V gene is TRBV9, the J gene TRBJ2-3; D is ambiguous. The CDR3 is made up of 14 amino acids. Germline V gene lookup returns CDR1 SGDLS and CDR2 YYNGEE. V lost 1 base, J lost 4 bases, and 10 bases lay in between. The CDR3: CASSVISESDTQYF. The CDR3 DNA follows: TGTGCCAGCAGCGTAATCAGTGAGTCAGATACGCAGTATTTT.

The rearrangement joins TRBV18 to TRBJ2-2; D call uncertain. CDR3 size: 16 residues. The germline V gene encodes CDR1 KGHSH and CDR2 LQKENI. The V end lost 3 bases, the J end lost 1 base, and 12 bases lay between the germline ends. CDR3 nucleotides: TGTGCCAGCTCACCCGTAGATTTCCGGAACACCGGGGAGCTGTTTTTT. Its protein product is CASSPVDFRNTGELFF.

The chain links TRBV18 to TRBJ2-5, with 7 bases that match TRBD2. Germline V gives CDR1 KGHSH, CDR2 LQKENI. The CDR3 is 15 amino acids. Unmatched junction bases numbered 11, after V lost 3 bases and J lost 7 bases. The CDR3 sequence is CASSPGLVGGGTQYF. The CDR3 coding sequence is TGTGCCAGCTCACCCGGACTAGTCGGGGGTGGGACCCAGTACTTC.

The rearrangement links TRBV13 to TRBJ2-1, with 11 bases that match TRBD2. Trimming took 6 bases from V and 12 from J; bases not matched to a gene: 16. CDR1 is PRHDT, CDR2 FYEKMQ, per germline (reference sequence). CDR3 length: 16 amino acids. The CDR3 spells CASSETGTSGRSVQFF. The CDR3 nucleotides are TGTGCCAGCAGTGAAACCGGGACTAGCGGTCGTAGTGTGCAGTTCTTC.

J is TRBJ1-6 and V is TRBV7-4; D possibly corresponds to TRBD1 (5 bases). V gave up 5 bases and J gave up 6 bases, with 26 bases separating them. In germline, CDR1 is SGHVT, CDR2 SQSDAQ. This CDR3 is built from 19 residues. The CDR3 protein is CASSPEGTGRVGANSPLHF. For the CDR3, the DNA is TGTGCCAGCAGCCCTGAGGGGACCGGGAGGGTTGGTGCTAATTCACCCCTCCACTTT.

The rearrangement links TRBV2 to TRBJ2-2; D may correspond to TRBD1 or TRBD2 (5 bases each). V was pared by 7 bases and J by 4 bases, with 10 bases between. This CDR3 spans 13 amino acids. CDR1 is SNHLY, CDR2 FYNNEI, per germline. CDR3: CASMGDLTGELFF. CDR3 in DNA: TGTGCCAGCATGGGGGACCTCACCGGGGAGCTGTTTTTT.

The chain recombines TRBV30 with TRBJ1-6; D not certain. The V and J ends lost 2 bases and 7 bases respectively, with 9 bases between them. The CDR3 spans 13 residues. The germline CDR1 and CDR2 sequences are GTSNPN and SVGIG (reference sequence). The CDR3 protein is CAWSFQSNSPLHF. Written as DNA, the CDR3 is TGTGCCTGGAGTTTTCAGTCCAATTCACCCCTCCACTTT.

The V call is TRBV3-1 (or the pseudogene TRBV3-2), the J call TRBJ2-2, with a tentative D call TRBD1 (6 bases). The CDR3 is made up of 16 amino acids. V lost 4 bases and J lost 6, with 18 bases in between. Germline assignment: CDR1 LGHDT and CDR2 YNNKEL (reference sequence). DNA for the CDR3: TGTGCCAGCAGCCTAGGCCGGGACATACGATCCGGGGAGCTGTTTTTT. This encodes CASSLGRDIRSGELFF.

The CDR3 here is CASTPNRGEGYGYTF. Written as DNA, the CDR3 is TGTGCCAGCACCCCGAACCGGGGAGAGGGCTATGGCTACACCTTC. The gene calls are TRBV27 and TRBJ1-2; no clear D gene. Germline V gene sequence: CDR1 MNHEY, CDR2 SMNVEV (reference sequence). V dropped 7 bases and J dropped 4 bases, with 19 bases sitting between them. The CDR3 is 15 residues long.

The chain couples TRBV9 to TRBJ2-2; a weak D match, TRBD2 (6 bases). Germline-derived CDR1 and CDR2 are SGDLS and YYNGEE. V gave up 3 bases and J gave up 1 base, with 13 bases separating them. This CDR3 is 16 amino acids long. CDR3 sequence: CASSAQTRGNTGELFF. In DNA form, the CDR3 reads TGTGCCAGCAGCGCTCAGACTAGAGGGAACACCGGGGAGCTGTTTTTT. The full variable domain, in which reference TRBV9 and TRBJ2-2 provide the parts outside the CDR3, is DSGVTQTPKHLITATGQRVTLRCSPRSGDLSVYWYQQSLDQGLQFLIQYYNGEERAKGNILERFSAQQFPDLHSELNLSSLELGDSALYFCASSAQTRGNTGELFFGEGSRLTVL.

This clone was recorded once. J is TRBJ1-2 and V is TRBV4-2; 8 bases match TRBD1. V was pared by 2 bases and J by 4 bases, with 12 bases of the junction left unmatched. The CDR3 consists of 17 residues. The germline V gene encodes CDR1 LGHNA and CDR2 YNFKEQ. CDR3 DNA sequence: TGTGCCAGCAGCCAACAGGGGGCACCGCGACGGAGCTATGGCTACACCTTC. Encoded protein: CASSQQGAPRRSYGYTF.

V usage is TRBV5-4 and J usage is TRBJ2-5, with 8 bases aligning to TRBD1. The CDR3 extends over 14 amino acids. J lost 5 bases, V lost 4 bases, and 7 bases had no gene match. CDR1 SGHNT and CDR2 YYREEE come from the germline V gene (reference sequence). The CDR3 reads CASSTQGAEETQYF. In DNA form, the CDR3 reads TGTGCCAGCAGCACTCAGGGGGCGGAGGAGACCCAGTACTTC.

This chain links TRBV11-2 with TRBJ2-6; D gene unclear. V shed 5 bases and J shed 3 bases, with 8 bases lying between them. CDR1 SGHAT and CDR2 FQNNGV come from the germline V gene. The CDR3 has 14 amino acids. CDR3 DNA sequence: TGTGCCAGCAGCCCCCAAGATGGGGCCAACGTCCTGACTTTC. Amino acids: CASSPQDGANVLTF.

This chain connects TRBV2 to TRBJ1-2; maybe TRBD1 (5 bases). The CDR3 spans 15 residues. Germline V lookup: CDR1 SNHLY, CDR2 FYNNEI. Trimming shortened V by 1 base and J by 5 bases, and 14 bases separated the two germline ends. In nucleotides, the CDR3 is TGTGCCAGCAGTGAAGTTAGCTACGGGGGGTATGGCTACACCTTC. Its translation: CASSEVSYGGYGYTF.

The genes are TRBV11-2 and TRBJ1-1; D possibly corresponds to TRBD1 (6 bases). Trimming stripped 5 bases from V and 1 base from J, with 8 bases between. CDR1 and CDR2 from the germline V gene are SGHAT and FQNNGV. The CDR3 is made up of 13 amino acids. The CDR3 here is CASSLGQNTEAFF. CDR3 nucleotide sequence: TGTGCCAGCAGCCTGGGACAGAACACTGAAGCTTTCTTT.